Described below is a single T cell receptor beta chain sequence and its context. The CDR3 extends over 15 amino acids. In germline, CDR1 is SGHVS, CDR2 FNYEAQ. V lost 5 bases to trimming and J lost 0 bases; unmatched junction nucleotides: 4. This sample is part of a study of blood T cell repertoires in COVID-19. Method: immunoSEQ multiplex PCR; TCRdb's copy keeps in-frame clones and lacks some. This table holds around 200,000 clones, 75% to 90% found once. The origin of this receptor is a man aged 30-40 years who had recovered from COVID-19. The chain couples TRBV7-6 to TRBJ2-7, with 10 bases identical to TRBD2. Sequenced: PBMCs or T cells enriched from blood (not recorded which). As DNA, the CDR3 is TGTGCCAGCAGCCTGTGGACTAGCGGCTCCTACGAGCAGTACTTC. Its protein is CASSLWTSGSYEQYF.